Listed below are T cell receptor beta chains from one sample, sequenced in a study of blood T cell repertoires in COVID-19. Method: immunoSEQ multiplex PCR; TCRdb's copy keeps in-frame clones and lacks some. Of 120,000 to 150,000 clones in the sample, 70% to 90% are singletons; the top ten hold over 4%. The sequenced sample was peripheral blood. The receptors here all came from a woman aged 45-65 years with acute or convalescent COVID-19. Both conserved end residues are part of each CDR3. Fields, in order: J gene, clone size, V gene, D gene, CDR3 protein, CDR3 DNA. The D gene is left open where the match is weak. Part of the rows lack a size; the others show once, few, many or a class for expanded clones.

TRBJ1-5	.	TRBV27	TRBD1	CASSSGTGLERPQHF	TGTGCCAGCAGTTCGGGGACAGGCCTGGAGCGGCCCCAGCATTTT
TRBJ2-5	.	TRBV10-3	TRBD1	CAISERGQARWEAQYF	TGTGCCATCAGTGAGAGGGGACAGGCCCGATGGGAGGCCCAGTACTTC
TRBJ2-2	.	TRBV7-8	.	CASSPGPNTGELFF	TGTGCCAGCAGCCCAGGCCCGAACACCGGGGAGCTGTTTTTT
TRBJ1-1	.	TRBV9	TRBD1	CASSAGTGYSEAFF	TGTGCCAGCAGCGCCGGGACAGGGTATTCTGAAGCTTTCTTT
TRBJ2-3	.	TRBV7-2	TRBD2	CASSSRTSGGLDTQYF	TGTGCCAGCAGCTCCCGGACTAGCGGGGGATTAGATACGCAGTATTTT
TRBJ1-2	many	TRBV21-1	.	CASSMRKRDRGEYGYTF	TGTGCCAGCAGCATGCGAAAGCGGGACAGGGGGGAGTATGGCTACACCTTC
TRBJ1-1	.	TRBV27	.	CASREQGNTEAFF	TGTGCCAGCAGAGAACAGGGGAACACTGAAGCTTTCTTT
TRBJ2-7	.	TRBV4-2	TRBD2	CASSQDLAGGYEQYF	TGTGCCAGCAGCCAAGATCTAGCGGGGGGCTACGAGCAGTACTTC
TRBJ1-1	.	TRBV5-1	TRBD1	CASSAQGGNTEAFF	TGCGCCAGCAGCGCTCAGGGGGGGAACACTGAAGCTTTCTTT
TRBJ1-1	once	TRBV29-1	TRBD1	CSVEDQAGQRGFIKTFF	TGCAGCGTTGAAGACCAGGCGGGACAGAGGGGGTTTATTAAGACTTTCTTT
TRBJ2-2	once	TRBV30	TRBD1	CAWSVQGTGELFF	TGTGCCTGGAGTGTACAGGGGACCGGGGAGCTGTTTTTT
TRBJ1-1	.	TRBV6-6	TRBD1	CASSPGQGRTEAFF	TGTGCCAGCAGTCCCGGACAGGGGCGGACTGAAGCTTTCTTT
TRBJ2-7	.	TRBV5-1	TRBD1	CASSLGGTGRDEQYF	TGCGCCAGCAGCTTGGGGGGGACAGGTCGCGACGAGCAGTACTTC
TRBJ2-7	few	TRBV28	.	CASSPNWGLYEQYF	TGTGCCAGCAGCCCGAATTGGGGGCTCTACGAGCAGTACTTC